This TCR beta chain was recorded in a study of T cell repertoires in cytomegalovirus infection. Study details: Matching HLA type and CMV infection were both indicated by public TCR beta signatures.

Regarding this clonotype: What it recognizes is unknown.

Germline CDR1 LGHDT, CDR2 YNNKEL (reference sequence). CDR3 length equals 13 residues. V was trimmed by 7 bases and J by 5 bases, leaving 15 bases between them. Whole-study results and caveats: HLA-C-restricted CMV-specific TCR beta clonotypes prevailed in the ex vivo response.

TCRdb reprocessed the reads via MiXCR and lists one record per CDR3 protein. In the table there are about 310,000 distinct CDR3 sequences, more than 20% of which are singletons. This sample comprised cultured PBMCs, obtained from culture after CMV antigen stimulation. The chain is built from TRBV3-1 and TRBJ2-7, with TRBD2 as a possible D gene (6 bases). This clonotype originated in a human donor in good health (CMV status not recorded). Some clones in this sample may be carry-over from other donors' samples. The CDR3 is CASTKQGGDEQYF. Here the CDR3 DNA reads TGTGCCAGCACCAAACAAGGCGGGGACGAGCAGTACTTC.